The 11 T cell receptor beta chains reported below all come from one sample, sequenced in a study of T cell responses to AZD1222 COVID-19 vaccine. TCRdb's table, derived via immunoSEQ multiplex PCR, lists solely in-frame clones and lacks some. The sample carries approximately 150,000 clones, 90% recorded once. The specimen was peripheral blood, collected 28 days after the second AZD1222 dose. These receptors originate from an adult who received the AZD1222 COVID-19 vaccine.

The genes are TRBV25-1 and TRBJ1-1; D possibly corresponds to TRBD1 (5 bases). Germline CDR1 reads MGHDK; CDR2 reads SYGVNS. The CDR3 contains 14 residues. V lost 3 bases and J lost 7, with 15 bases in between. The CDR3 DNA reads as TGTGCCAGCAGTGACCGGGACGGGCTGATTGAAGCTTTCTTT. This sequence encodes CASSDRDGLIEAFF.

This chain connects TRBV3-1 (or the pseudogene TRBV3-2) to TRBJ2-7, with 16 nucleotides matching TRBD2. The ends lost 0 bases at V and 7 bases at J; junction bases unmatched: 9. The CDR3 runs 18 residues. CDR1 and CDR2 (germline): LGHDT, YNNKEL (reference sequence). The CDR3, as DNA: TGTGCCAGCAGCCAAGATTTCGGGACTAGCGGGAGGGCCTGGGAGCAGTACTTC. Encoded protein: CASSQDFGTSGRAWEQYF.

The CDR3 nucleotides are TGTGCCAGCAGTTTATTATCGGTGGGAGCGACGAACACCGGGGAGCTGTTTTTT. It encodes CASSLLSVGATNTGELFF. The chain employs TRBV27 and TRBJ2-2, with TRBD2 as a possible D gene (5 bases). Germline-derived CDR1 and CDR2 are MNHEY and SMNVEV (reference sequence). The ends were cut back, 1 base at V and 0 bases at J, with 15 bases in the middle. There are 18 residues in the CDR3.

CDR3 DNA sequence: TGTGCCAGCAGCCAAGGCGGGGGGCGCGGCAATGAGCAGTTCTTC. Translating it yields CASSQGGGRGNEQFF. The gene calls are TRBV3-1 (or the pseudogene TRBV3-2) and TRBJ2-1, with TRBD2 matching 8 bases. Per the germline V gene, CDR1 is LGHDT and CDR2 is YNNKEL (reference sequence). Trimming took 1 base from V and 6 from J; bases not matched to a gene: 5. The CDR3 spans 15 residues.

This clone was counted once. The chain has TRBV4-2 and TRBJ2-3; D gene ambiguous. Germline CDR1 reads LGHNA; CDR2 reads YNFKEQ. This CDR3 is 15 amino acids long. Trimming removed 0 bases at V and 2 bases at J, with 9 bases between. The CDR3 loop is CASSQEEQITDTQYF. CDR3 nucleotides: TGTGCCAGCAGCCAAGAAGAACAGATCACAGATACGCAGTATTTT.

The chain employs TRBV29-1 and TRBJ2-7; D possibly uses TRBD1 or TRBD2 (5 bases each). Germline V lookup: CDR1 SQVTM, CDR2 ANQGSEA. The length of the CDR3 is 11 residues. Trimming cost V 5 bases and J 6 bases, with 11 bases left between them. CDR3 in amino acids: CSVHGATEQYF. DNA for the CDR3: TGCAGCGTTCACGGGGCGACCGAGCAGTACTTC.

The chain links TRBV11-2 to TRBJ2-7, with 10 nucleotides matching TRBD1. V lost 5 bases and J lost 3; bases outside the gene matches: 7. Germline CDR1 SGHAT, CDR2 FQNNGV. The CDR3 contains 15 residues. The CDR3 DNA reads as TGTGCCAGCAGCCAGCGGACAGGGGGTTTCTACGAGCAGTACTTC. As protein: CASSQRTGGFYEQYF.

The V gene is TRBV19, the J gene TRBJ2-2, with 13 nucleotides matching TRBD2. This CDR3 contains 16 residues. Germline V gene sequence: CDR1 LNHDA, CDR2 SQIVND (reference sequence). Trimming cost V 5 bases and J 7 bases; bases outside gene matches: 7. The CDR3 reads CASSVGLAGADGELFF. The DNA for the CDR3 is TGTGCCAGTAGTGTTGGACTAGCGGGAGCTGACGGGGAGCTGTTTTTT. The full variable domain, in which reference TRBV19 and TRBJ2-2 provide the parts outside the CDR3, is DGGITQSPKYLFRKEGQNVTLSCEQNLNHDAMYWYRQDPGQGLRLIYYSQIVNDFQKGDIAEGYSVSREKKESFPLTVTSAQKNPTAFYLCASSVGLAGADGELFFGEGSRLTVL.

V and J are TRBV9 and TRBJ2-7, with 12 bases matching TRBD2. Germline values: CDR1 SGDLS, CDR2 YYNGEE. The V segment lost 0 bases and the J segment 7 bases; nucleotides outside the gene matches: 5. The CDR3 loop spans 15 amino acids. The CDR3 region is CASSVGLAGVSEQYF. The CDR3 coding sequence is TGTGCCAGCAGCGTAGGACTAGCGGGAGTCTCTGAGCAGTACTTC.

The chain joins TRBV6-6 to TRBJ1-2; 8 positions agree with TRBD1. V shed 7 bases, J shed 3 bases, and the junction held 4 bases outside the gene matches. The CDR3 has 13 residues. Germline CDR1 MNHNY, CDR2 SVGAGI (reference sequence). The CDR3 DNA sequence: TGTGCCAGCACCCGGACAGGGCACTATGGCTACACCTTC. Its translation: CASTRTGHYGYTF.

This sequence joins TRBV9 and TRBJ2-1, with 8 bases aligning to TRBD2. The length of the CDR3 is 18 residues. V lost 0 bases to trimming and J lost 4 bases; unmatched junction nucleotides: 12. In germline, CDR1 is SGDLS, CDR2 YYNGEE. The CDR3 coding sequence is TGTGCCAGCAGCGTAGGTGAAGGGACTAGTCATCGGTACAATGAGCAGTTCTTC. Protein product: CASSVGEGTSHRYNEQFF.